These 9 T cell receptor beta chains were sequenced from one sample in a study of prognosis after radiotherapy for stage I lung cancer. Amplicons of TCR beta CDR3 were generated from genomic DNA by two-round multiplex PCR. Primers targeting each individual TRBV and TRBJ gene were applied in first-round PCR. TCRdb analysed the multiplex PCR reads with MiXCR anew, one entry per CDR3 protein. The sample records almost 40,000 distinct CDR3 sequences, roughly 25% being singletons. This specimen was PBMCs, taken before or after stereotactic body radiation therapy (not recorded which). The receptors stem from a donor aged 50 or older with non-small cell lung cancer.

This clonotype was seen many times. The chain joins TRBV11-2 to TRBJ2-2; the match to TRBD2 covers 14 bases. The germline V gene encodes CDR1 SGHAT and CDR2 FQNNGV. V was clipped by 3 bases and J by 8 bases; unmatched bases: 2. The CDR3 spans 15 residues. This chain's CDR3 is CASSLTSGGVGELFF. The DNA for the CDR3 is TGTGCCAGCAGCTTGACTAGCGGGGGGGTAGGGGAGCTGTTTTTT.

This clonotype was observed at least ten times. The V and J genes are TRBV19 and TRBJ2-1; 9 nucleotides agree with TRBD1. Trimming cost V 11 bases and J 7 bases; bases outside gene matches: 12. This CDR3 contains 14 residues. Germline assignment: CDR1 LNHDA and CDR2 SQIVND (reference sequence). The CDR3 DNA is TGTGCCTCATCCCCGACAGGGGGTGGAAATGAGCAGTTCTTC. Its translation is CASSPTGGGNEQFF.

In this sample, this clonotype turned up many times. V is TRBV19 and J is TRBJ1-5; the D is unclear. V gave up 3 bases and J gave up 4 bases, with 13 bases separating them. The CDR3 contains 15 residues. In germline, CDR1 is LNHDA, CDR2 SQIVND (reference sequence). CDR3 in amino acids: CASSILEDSNQPQHF. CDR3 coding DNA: TGTGCCAGTAGTATTTTGGAGGACTCAAATCAGCCCCAGCATTTT.

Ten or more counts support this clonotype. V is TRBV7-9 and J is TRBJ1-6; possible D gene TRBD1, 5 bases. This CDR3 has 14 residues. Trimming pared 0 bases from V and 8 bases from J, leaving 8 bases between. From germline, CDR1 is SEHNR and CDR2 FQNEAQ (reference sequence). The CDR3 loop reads CASSLATGDSPLHF. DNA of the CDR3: TGTGCCAGCAGCTTAGCCACAGGTGATTCACCCCTCCACTTT.

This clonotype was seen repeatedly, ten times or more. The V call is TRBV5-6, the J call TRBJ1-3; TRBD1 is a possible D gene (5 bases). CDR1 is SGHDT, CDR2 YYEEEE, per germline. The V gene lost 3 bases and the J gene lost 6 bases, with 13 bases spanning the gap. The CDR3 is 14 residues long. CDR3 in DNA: TGTGCCAGCAGCTCGCAGGGAGGGTTAAACACCATATATTTT. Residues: CASSSQGGLNTIYF.

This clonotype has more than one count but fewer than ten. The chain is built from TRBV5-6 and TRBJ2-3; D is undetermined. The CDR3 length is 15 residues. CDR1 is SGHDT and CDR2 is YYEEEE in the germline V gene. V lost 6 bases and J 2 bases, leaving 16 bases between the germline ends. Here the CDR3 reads CASTNPVSTTDTQYF. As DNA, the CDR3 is TGTGCCAGCACCAACCCCGTATCCACCACAGATACGCAGTATTTT.

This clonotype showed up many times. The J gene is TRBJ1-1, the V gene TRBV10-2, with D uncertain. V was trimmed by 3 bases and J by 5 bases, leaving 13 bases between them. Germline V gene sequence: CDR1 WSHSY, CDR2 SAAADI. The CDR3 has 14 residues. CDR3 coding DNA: TGCGCCAGCAGTGAAAGGGATGGACGGACTGAAGCTTTCTTT. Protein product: CASSERDGRTEAFF.

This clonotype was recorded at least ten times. The CDR3 region has the DNA TGCGCCAGCAGGCGACCGGGTCCTAACACTGAAGCTTTCTTT. This sequence encodes CASRRPGPNTEAFF. The genes are TRBV10-2 and TRBJ1-1; D is undetermined. CDR1 and CDR2 from the germline V gene are WSHSY and SAAADI. The length of the CDR3 is 14 residues. Deletions cut 6 bases from V and 2 bases from J, with 13 bases between.

CDR3 residues: CASVRDGAVATQYF. CDR3 nucleotides: TGTGCCAGCGTCCGGGATGGGGCCGTTGCGACCCAGTACTTC. The rearrangement uses TRBV25-1 and TRBJ2-5; D may be TRBD1 or TRBD2 (5 bases each). The germline CDR1 and CDR2 sequences are MGHDK and SYGVNS. Between the trimmed V and J ends, which lost 8 bases and 7 bases, there was a span of 20 bases. The CDR3 sequence is 14 residues long.